A single sample gave rise to the 23 T cell receptor beta chains below, sequenced in a study of response to subunit inactivated influenza vaccine. TCRdb re-derived calls from the RT-PCR reads in MiXCR, one entry per CDR3 protein. The table has 860,000 or so distinct CDR3 sequences, around 21% seen once; the top ten hold roughly a tenth. The sequenced sample was PBMCs from blood, obtained 5 days after vaccination. Source of these receptors: a man aged 45 to 65 who received an inactivated influenza vaccine.

This clonotype was detected a few times. The chain combines TRBV20-1 with TRBJ2-2; D is uncertain. The CDR3 covers 13 residues. CDR1 and CDR2 from the germline V gene are DFQATT and SNEGSKA (reference sequence). Deletions cut 2 bases from V and 1 base from J, with 5 bases between. CDR3 in amino acids: CSARSGNTGELFF. DNA for the CDR3: TGCAGTGCTAGATCAGGGAACACCGGGGAGCTGTTTTTT.

V gene TRBV9 combines with J gene TRBJ2-3, with 10 bases matching TRBD2. V was pared by 0 bases and J by 7 bases, with 5 bases of the junction left unmatched. The V gene's germline CDR1 is SGDLS and CDR2 YYNGEE. The CDR3 covers 15 residues. The CDR3 nucleotides are TGTGCCAGCAGCGTAGATGGGACTAGCGTATATACGCAGTATTTT. This codes for CASSVDGTSVYTQYF.

The chain is built from TRBV6-2 or TRBV6-3 and TRBJ2-7, with TRBD2 identical over 8 bases. V was pared by 1 base and J by 7 bases, with 9 bases of the junction left unmatched. Germline V gives CDR1 MNHEY, CDR2 SVGEGT. CDR3 length: 15 amino acids. CDR3 DNA sequence: TGTGCCAGCAGTTACTGGTTTAGCGGGAACTCTGAGCAGTACTTC. Amino acid sequence: CASSYWFSGNSEQYF.

The V gene is TRBV7-9, the J gene TRBJ1-1; the D is unclear. Deletions cut 2 bases from V and 1 base from J, with 8 bases between. Germline V CDR1 and CDR2: SEHNR, FQNEAQ (reference sequence). The CDR3 covers 14 residues. CDR3 DNA: TGTGCCAGCAGCTTACTGGTCTCGAACACTGAAGCTTTCTTT. This translates into CASSLLVSNTEAFF.

The chain employs TRBV11-2 and TRBJ2-7; 9 positions match TRBD2. The CDR3 is 18 residues long. V lost 1 base and J lost 0; bases outside the gene matches: 10. From germline, CDR1 is SGHAT and CDR2 FQNNGV. The CDR3: CASSLGPAGGPNSYEQYF. For the CDR3, the DNA is TGTGCCAGCAGCTTAGGTCCAGCGGGAGGCCCGAACTCCTACGAGCAGTACTTC.

With respect to this clonotype: This may come from a read error, since a much larger clone is one base off. CDR3: CTSSLYTSGGLADTQYF. In DNA, the CDR3 is TGTACCAGCAGTTTATATACTAGCGGGGGATTGGCAGATACGCAGTATTTT. The V gene is TRBV12-3 or TRBV12-4, the J gene TRBJ2-3; 11 bases match TRBD2. This CDR3 has 17 amino acids.

This clonotype turned up a few times. The J gene is TRBJ2-3, the V gene TRBV20-1; TRBD1 aligns across 9 bases. V trimming: 6 bases; J trimming: 4 bases; junction bases outside the gene matches: 8. Germline V gives CDR1 DFQATT, CDR2 SNEGSKA (reference sequence). There are 14 residues in the CDR3. The CDR3 DNA reads TGCAGTGCGATCCGGGACAGGGTGTCAGATACGCAGTATTTT. Residues: CSAIRDRVSDTQYF.

The chain employs TRBV14 and TRBJ2-6; D gene unclear. This CDR3 comprises 16 residues. CDR1 and CDR2 (germline): SGHDN, FVKESK. Trimming cost V 1 base and J 0 bases, with 7 bases left between them. The CDR3 nucleotides read TGTGCCAGCAGCCAAGTACGGTTCTCTGGGGCCAACGTCCTGACTTTC. Its protein is CASSQVRFSGANVLTF. Filled out from reference TRBV14 and TRBJ2-6, the complete variable domain reads EAGVTQFPSHSVIEKGQTVTLRCDPISGHDNLYWYRRVMGKEIKFLLHFVKESKQDESGMPNNRFLAERTGGTYSTLKVQPAELEDSGVYFCASSQVRFSGANVLTFGAGSRLTVL.

The table lists this clonotype with a count of one. V usage is TRBV7-9 and J usage is TRBJ2-2; D may be TRBD2 (6 bases). Trimming removed 3 bases at V and 5 bases at J, with 10 bases between. The CDR3 covers 14 residues. CDR1 and CDR2 from the germline V gene are SEHNR and FQNEAQ (reference sequence). This CDR3 reads CASSLSGETGELFF. CDR3 sequence (DNA): TGTGCCAGCAGCTTGTCGGGAGAGACCGGGGAGCTGTTTTTT.

The chain employs TRBV7-3 and TRBJ2-3; maybe TRBD2 (5 bases). CDR1 is SGHTA, CDR2 FQGTGA, per germline. Trimming removed 2 bases from V and 4 bases from J, with 19 bases in between. This CDR3 is 17 amino acids long. The CDR3 region is CASSLGPPRGNADTQYF. The CDR3 DNA reads as TGTGCCAGCAGCTTAGGACCGCCTAGAGGGAATGCAGATACGCAGTATTTT. Looking up the rest from reference TRBV7-3 and TRBJ2-3 gives the full variable domain: GAGVSQTPSNKVTEKGKYVELRCDPISGHTALYWYRQSLGQGPEFLIYFQGTGAADDSGLPNDRFFAVRPEGSVSTLKIQRTERGDSAVYLCASSLGPPRGNADTQYFGPGTRLTVL.

This rearrangement joins TRBV9 to TRBJ2-5; TRBD1 matches 9 bases. The CDR3 is 17 amino acids. Germline V gene lookup returns CDR1 SGDLS and CDR2 YYNGEE. After removal of 1 base from V and 5 bases from J, the junction contained 12 bases not matched to a gene. CDR3 protein: CASSVSWDREGYETQYF. DNA for the CDR3: TGTGCCAGCAGCGTAAGCTGGGACAGGGAGGGTTACGAGACCCAGTACTTC.

V gene TRBV4-3 combines with J gene TRBJ1-2; TRBD1 is a possible D gene (5 bases). This CDR3 has 13 amino acids. The V and J ends lost 4 bases and 8 bases respectively, with 14 bases between them. Germline CDR1 and CDR2: LGHNA and YSLEER. CDR3 DNA sequence: TGCGCCAGCAGCCTGAGCGGGGCTGAGGGCTACACCTTC. Amino acids: CASSLSGAEGYTF.

The V gene is TRBV29-1, the J gene TRBJ2-2, with D unclear. The CDR3 is 11 amino acids. V was clipped by 6 bases and J by 1 base, with 3 bases between them. The germline V gene has CDR1 SQVTM and CDR2 ANQGSEA. The DNA of the CDR3 is TGCAGCGTAGTGAACACCGGGGAGCTGTTTTTT. Protein product: CSVVNTGELFF.

There are many counts of this clonotype. At one end the junction does not follow the germline gene, possibly because of a read error. The chain joins TRBV7-2 to TRBJ1-1, with no clear D. Per germline, CDR1 SGHTA and CDR2 FQGNSA. CDR3 length equals 13 residues. CDR3 amino acids: CASSLDPNTEAFF. Here the CDR3 DNA reads TGCGCCAGCAGCTTGGACCCGAACACTGAAGCTTTCTTT.

CDR3 sequence: CATSVGLARTDTQYF. Here the CDR3 DNA reads TGTGCCACCAGTGTAGGCTTAGCGAGGACAGATACGCAGTATTTT. This rearrangement joins TRBV24-1 to TRBJ2-3, with a tentative D call TRBD2 (5 bases). The CDR3 totals 15 residues. The ends were cut back, 5 bases at V and 3 bases at J, with 14 bases in the middle. Germline CDR1 KGHDR, CDR2 SFDVKD.

This clonotype was detected a few times. This chain joins TRBV29-1 and TRBJ1-1; maybe TRBD1 (5 bases). V lost 4 bases and J 7 bases, leaving 22 bases between the germline ends. The CDR3 has 15 amino acids. Germline V gene sequence: CDR1 SQVTM, CDR2 ANQGSEA. This chain's CDR3 is CSVGLARGMEGEAFF. CDR3 bases: TGCAGCGTTGGATTGGCGCGGGGCATGGAGGGTGAAGCTTTCTTT.

The chain links TRBV12-3 or TRBV12-4 to TRBJ2-5; D is perhaps TRBD1 or TRBD2 (5 bases each). V was cut by 6 bases and J by 2 bases, with 7 bases left in between. The CDR3 runs to 12 residues. As DNA, the CDR3 is TGTGCCAGCAGGGGGGTGCAAGAGACCCAGTACTTC. Translating gives CASRGVQETQYF.

A few counts support this clonotype. The chain uses TRBV20-1 and TRBJ2-7, with D uncertain. V was clipped by 3 bases and J by 6 bases, with 18 bases between them. Germline V gene data show CDR1 as DFQATT and CDR2 as SNEGSKA (reference sequence). CDR3 size: 14 residues. The CDR3: CSASIQIFSGEQYF. CDR3 coding DNA: TGCAGTGCTAGCATACAAATCTTTTCGGGCGAGCAGTACTTC.

The rearrangement links TRBV20-1 to TRBJ1-4, with 11 nucleotides matching TRBD1. This CDR3 comprises 15 residues. Germline CDR1 reads DFQATT; CDR2 reads SNEGSKA (reference sequence). After removal of 6 bases from V and 7 bases from J, the junction contained 10 bases not matched to a gene. The CDR3 DNA follows: TGCAGTGCGGGGGACAGGGGGGATGTCGGTGAAAAACTGTTTTTT. Protein: CSAGDRGDVGEKLFF.

The J gene is TRBJ2-5, the V gene TRBV4-1; tentatively, D is TRBD1 (6 bases). Deletions cut 4 bases from V and 2 bases from J, with 14 bases between. Germline lookup yields CDR1 MGHRA and CDR2 YSYEKL. The CDR3 covers 15 residues. The CDR3 DNA follows: TGCGCCAGCAGCCCCCTTTGGACAGCTCAAGAGACCCAGTACTTC. It specifies CASSPLWTAQETQYF.

The sample holds one count of this clonotype. The J gene is TRBJ2-4, the V gene TRBV20-1; possibly TRBD2 for D (5 bases). The CDR3 spans 13 residues. Trimming took off 5 bases at V and 8 bases at J, with 16 bases between the two ends. Germline values: CDR1 DFQATT, CDR2 SNEGSKA (reference sequence). The CDR3 sequence: CSAGSERRDIQYF. Here the CDR3 DNA reads TGCAGTGCTGGTAGCGAGAGAAGAGACATTCAGTACTTC.

In this sample, this clonotype turned up a few times. V usage is TRBV3-1 and J usage is TRBJ1-1; no clear D gene. The CDR3 contains 18 residues. V lost 0 bases to trimming and J lost 0 bases, with 17 bases between them. Germline CDR1 LGHDT, CDR2 YNNKEL (reference sequence). CDR3 DNA sequence: TGTGCCAGCAGCCAAGACTTGATATACTCAACAGTGAACACTGAAGCTTTCTTT. Translation: CASSQDLIYSTVNTEAFF.

The chain has TRBV20-1 and TRBJ2-3; 14 nucleotides line up with TRBD2. V was clipped by 5 bases and J by 5 bases; unmatched bases: 12. Looked up from germline, CDR1 is DFQATT and CDR2 is SNEGSKA (reference sequence). This CDR3 is 17 amino acids long. CDR3 protein: CSADSMGLAGVVDTQYF. CDR3 bases: TGCAGTGCTGATTCAATGGGACTAGCGGGAGTTGTAGATACGCAGTATTTT.